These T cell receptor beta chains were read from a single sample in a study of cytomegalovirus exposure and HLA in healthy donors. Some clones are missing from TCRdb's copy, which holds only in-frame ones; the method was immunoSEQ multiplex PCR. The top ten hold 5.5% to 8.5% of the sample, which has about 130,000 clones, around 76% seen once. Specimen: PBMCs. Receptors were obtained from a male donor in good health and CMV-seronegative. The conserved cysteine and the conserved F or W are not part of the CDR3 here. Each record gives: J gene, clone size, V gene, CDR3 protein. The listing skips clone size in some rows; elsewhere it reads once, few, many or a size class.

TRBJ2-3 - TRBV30 AGGILAPDTQY
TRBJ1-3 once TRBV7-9 ASSARQGSGNTIY
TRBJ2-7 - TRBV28 ASSRGGGTGSYEQY
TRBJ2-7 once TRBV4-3 ASSQDRSQGPYEQY
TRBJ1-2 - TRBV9 ASSPRQGDGYT
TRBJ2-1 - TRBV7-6 ASSSTSGGRLYNEQF
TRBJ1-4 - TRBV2 ASRPGQEGEKLF
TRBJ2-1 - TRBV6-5 ASSYSLVNEQF
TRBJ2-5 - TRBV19 ASSRDWGTETQY
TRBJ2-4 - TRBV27 ASSHFATRVIGKNIQY
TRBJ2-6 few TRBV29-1 SVGRTPDQTGRSGANVLT
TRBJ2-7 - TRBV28 ASSSPNRYEQY
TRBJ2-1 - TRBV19 ASGEIRTGGEQF
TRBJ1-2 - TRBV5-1 ASSLGTGLDEYT
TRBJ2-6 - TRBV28 ASASGTGTSGANVLT
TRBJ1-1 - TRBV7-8 ASSSMTEMNTEAF
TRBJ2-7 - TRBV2 ARGTGRQY
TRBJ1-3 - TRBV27 ASSLGGQGSGNTIY
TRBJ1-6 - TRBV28 ASSVLTGASPLH
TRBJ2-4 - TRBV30 AWSSQGAKNIQY
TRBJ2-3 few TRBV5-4 ASSLGAGGPITDTQY
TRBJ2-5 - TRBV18 ASSPRKKQGETQY